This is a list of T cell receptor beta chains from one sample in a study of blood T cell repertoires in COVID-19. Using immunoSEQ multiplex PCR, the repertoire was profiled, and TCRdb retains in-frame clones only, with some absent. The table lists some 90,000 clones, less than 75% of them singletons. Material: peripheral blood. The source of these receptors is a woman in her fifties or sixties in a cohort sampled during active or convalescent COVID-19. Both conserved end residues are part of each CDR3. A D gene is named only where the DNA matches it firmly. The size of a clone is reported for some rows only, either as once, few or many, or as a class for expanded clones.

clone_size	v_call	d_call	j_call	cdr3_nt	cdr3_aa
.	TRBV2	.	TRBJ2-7	TGTGCCAGCTCCCATGCCTACGAGCAGTACTTC	CASSHAYEQYF
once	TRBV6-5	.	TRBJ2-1	TGTGCCAGAACCGTCCTACTTCACAATGAGCAGTTCTTC	CARTVLLHNEQFF
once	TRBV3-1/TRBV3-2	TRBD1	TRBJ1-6	TGTGCCAGCAGCCACCGGGACAGATATAATTCACCCCTCCACTTT	CASSHRDRYNSPLHF
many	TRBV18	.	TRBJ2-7	TGTGCCAGCTCACCCCGAAGTTCAGGGCATTTCTACGAGCAGTACTTC	CASSPRSSGHFYEQYF
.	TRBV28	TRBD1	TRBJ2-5	TGTGCCAGCAGCGACCGGACAGGCCCCGAGTCGATTATCCAAGAGACCCAGTACTTC	CASSDRTGPESIIQETQYF
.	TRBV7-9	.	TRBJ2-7	TGTGCCAGCGTACCGACAGGCAGCTCCTACGAGCAGTACTTC	CASVPTGSSYEQYF
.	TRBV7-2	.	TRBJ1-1	TGTGCCAGCAGCTTAGTGGGGCAGGGCGCTTACGTCACTGAAGCTTTCTTT	CASSLVGQGAYVTEAFF
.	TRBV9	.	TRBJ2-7	TGTGCCAGCAGCGTCTCGGCCAGGCCCTACGAGCAGTACTTC	CASSVSARPYEQYF
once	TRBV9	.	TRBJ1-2	TGTGCCAGCAGCGTAGTGGGGGGGAATGGCTACACCTTC	CASSVVGGNGYTF
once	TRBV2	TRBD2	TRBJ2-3	TGTGCCAGCAGTGCCCAGCGGGGCGCAGATACGCAGTATTTT	CASSAQRGADTQYF
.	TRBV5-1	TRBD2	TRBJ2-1	TGCGCCAGCAGCGGACTAGCGGGGGACTACAATGAGCAGTTCTTC	CASSGLAGDYNEQFF
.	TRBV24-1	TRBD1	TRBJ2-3	TGTGCCACGGACAGGGATGACACAGATACGCAGTATTTT	CATDRDDTDTQYF
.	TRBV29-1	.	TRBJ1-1	TGCAGCGTAGCACAGGGCCGTTTGAACACTGAAGCTTTCTTT	CSVAQGRLNTEAFF
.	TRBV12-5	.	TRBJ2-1	TGTGCTAGTGGTTTGCCACACCTCAATGAGCAGTTCTTC	CASGLPHLNEQFF
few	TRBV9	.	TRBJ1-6	TGTGCCAGCAGCATCGACAGGACAGAAGGTTCACCCCTCCACTTT	CASSIDRTEGSPLHF
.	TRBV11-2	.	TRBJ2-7	TGTGCCAGCAGCGTCGACAGGATCTACGAGCAGTACTTC	CASSVDRIYEQYF
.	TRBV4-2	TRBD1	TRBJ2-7	TGTGCCAGCAGCCAAGGAAGACAGGGTCCTTACGAGCAGTACTTC	CASSQGRQGPYEQYF
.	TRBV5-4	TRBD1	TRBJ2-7	TGTGCCAGCAGCTCAGCCGGGACAGGGATACCCTACGAGCAGTACTTC	CASSSAGTGIPYEQYF
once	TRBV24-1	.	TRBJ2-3	TGTGCCACCAGTGGCTCAGGAATCACAGATACGCAGTATTTT	CATSGSGITDTQYF
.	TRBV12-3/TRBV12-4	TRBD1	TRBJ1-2	TGTGCCAGCAGGAGAGACAGGGGATATGGCTACACCTTC	CASRRDRGYGYTF
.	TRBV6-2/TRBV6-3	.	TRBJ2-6	TGTGCCAGCAGCAACGGGGGGGCCAACGTCCTGACTTTC	CASSNGGANVLTF
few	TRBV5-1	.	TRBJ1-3	TGCGCCAGCAGCCCAGGGGCAGGAAACACCATATATTTT	CASSPGAGNTIYF
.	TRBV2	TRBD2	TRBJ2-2	TGTGCCAGCAGGGGAAGCGGGGGGGCCACCGGGGAGCTGTTTTTT	CASRGSGGATGELFF
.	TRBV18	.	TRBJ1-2	TGTGCCAGCTCACCATCAGCGGGAAACTATGGCTACACCTTC	CASSPSAGNYGYTF
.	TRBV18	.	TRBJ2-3	TGTGCCAGCTCAAAGCTAAGGGGCGGGGACACAGATACGCAGTATTTT	CASSKLRGGDTDTQYF
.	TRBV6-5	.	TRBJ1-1	TGTGCCAGCAGTTACCGGCTAGCGGGCTCCGGCACTGAAGCTTTCTTT	CASSYRLAGSGTEAFF
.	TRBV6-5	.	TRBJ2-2	TGTGCCAGCAGTATCGGACAACCGAACACCGGGGAGCTGTTTTTT	CASSIGQPNTGELFF
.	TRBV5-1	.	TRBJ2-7	TGCGCCAGCAGCTTGCAAGTGACAGCCTCCTACGAGCAGTACTTC	CASSLQVTASYEQYF
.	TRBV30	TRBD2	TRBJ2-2	TGTGCCTGGACCTCCGGACTAGCGGGGGGGCTTCACGGGGAGCTGTTTTTT	CAWTSGLAGGLHGELFF